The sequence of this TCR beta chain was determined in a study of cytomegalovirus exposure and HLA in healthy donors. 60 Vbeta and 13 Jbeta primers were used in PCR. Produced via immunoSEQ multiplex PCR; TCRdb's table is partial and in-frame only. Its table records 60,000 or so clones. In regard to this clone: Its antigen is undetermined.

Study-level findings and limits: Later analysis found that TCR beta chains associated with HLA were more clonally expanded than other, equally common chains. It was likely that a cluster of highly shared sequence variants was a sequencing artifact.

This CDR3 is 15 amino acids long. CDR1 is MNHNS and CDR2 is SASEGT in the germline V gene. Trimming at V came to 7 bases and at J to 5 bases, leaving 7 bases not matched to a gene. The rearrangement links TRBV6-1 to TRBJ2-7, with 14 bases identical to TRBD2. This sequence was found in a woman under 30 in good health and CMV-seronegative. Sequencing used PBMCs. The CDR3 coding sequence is TGTGCCAGCAAACGACTAGCGGGGGGGGTCCACGAGCAGTACTTC. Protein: CASKRLAGGVHEQYF.